This T cell receptor beta chain came from a study of blood T cell repertoires in COVID-19. As for the study in general: COVID-19 samples from acute and convalescent phases originated in the United States, Italy and Spain. Sample material is recorded as cDNA or gDNA derived from T cells, B-cell-depleted T cells, or PBMCs.

Germline-derived CDR1 and CDR2 are GTSNPN and SVGIG (reference sequence). The CDR3 is made up of 14 amino acids. V lost 3 bases, J lost 1 base, and 3 bases stayed unmatched. In the authors' methods: Nucleated cell number was recorded as an estimate derived from reference gene primer amplification. The protocol was immunoSEQ multiplex PCR, while the TCRdb copy is restricted to in-frame clones and leaves out a portion. D and trimming were read from the DNA, whereas the V and J calls and clone size are those reported in that table. The repertoire includes about 190,000 clones, around nine tenths of them detected once, and around 1.5% sits in the top ten. This clone showed up just a few times.

This sequence was found in a man aged 18 to 29 with active or convalescent COVID-19. The specimen sequenced was peripheral blood. J is TRBJ2-3 and V is TRBV30, with 8 bases lining up with TRBD2. CDR3 residues: CAWSLTSGTDTQYF. The CDR3, as DNA: TGTGCCTGGAGCTTGACTAGCGGCACAGATACGCAGTATTTT.